The source of this TCR beta chain is a study of human T cells and chemical hapten exposure. About the study: Enrolled patients were predominantly female and had alopecia areata, totalis or universalis.

The time point is: pre-sensitization, week 0. Treatment specified: therapeutic diphenylcyclopropenone sensitization with weekly scalp DPC. TCRdb re-called the RACE reads through MiXCR, storing one row per CDR3 protein. This sample has 200,000 to 300,000 distinct CDR3 sequences, with about 9% found just once. This clonotype came up many times. CDR1 is SEHNR and CDR2 is FQNEAQ in the germline V gene (reference sequence). V shed 5 bases and J shed 3 bases, with 11 bases lying between them. The CDR3 length is 13 residues. Material: whole blood, obtained in connection with sensitization to the hapten diphenylcyclopropenone (DPC). The sequence was obtained from a woman in her 40s with alopecia areata. Some clones in this sample may be carry-over from other donors' samples. This chain connects TRBV7-9 to TRBJ2-7; tentatively, D is TRBD1 (6 bases). Here the CDR3 DNA reads TGTGCCAGCAGCCCCGGACAGAACTACGAGCAGTACTTC. It is translated as CASSPGQNYEQYF.